The 6 T cell receptor beta chains below all came from one sample that was sequenced in a study of T cells after yellow fever vaccination. TCRdb reprocessed the 5' RACE reads with MiXCR, giving one entry per CDR3 protein. The table shows about 160,000 distinct CDR3 sequences, with approximately 6.8% occurring only once. The material was CD4+ T cells sorted from PBMCs, obtained 5 days after the first yellow fever vaccination. The receptor source for this set is a man in his late teens or twenties who received the YFV17D yellow fever vaccine.

This clonotype was seen ten or more times. This chain uses TRBV20-1 with TRBJ1-5, with 7 bases aligning to TRBD1. Germline V gives CDR1 DFQATT, CDR2 SNEGSKA (reference sequence). The ends lost 4 bases at V and 3 bases at J; junction bases unmatched: 9. There are 15 residues in the CDR3. The CDR3 DNA reads as TGCAGTGCTACGCAGGGGGTGGTTTCCAATCAGCCCCAGCATTTT. Protein sequence: CSATQGVVSNQPQHF.

The sample holds many counts of this clonotype. The CDR3 bases are TGTGCCAGCAGTTTCCGGCGGGGGAGCTCCTATAATTCACCCCTCCACTTT. Amino acids: CASSFRRGSSYNSPLHF. The chain recombines TRBV27 with TRBJ1-6; the D gene is possibly TRBD1 (5 bases). The CDR3 is made up of 17 amino acids. The germline V gene encodes CDR1 MNHEY and CDR2 SMNVEV (reference sequence). Deletions cut 3 bases from V and 0 bases from J, with 12 bases between.

This clonotype was counted many times. The V call is TRBV12-3 or TRBV12-4, the J call TRBJ2-7; D is uncertain. Deletions cut 6 bases from V and 0 bases from J, with 12 bases between. This CDR3 comprises 14 residues. CDR3 DNA sequence: TGTGCCAGCAGCTCCCAGGTGGGCTCCTACGAGCAGTACTTC. Translating it yields CASSSQVGSYEQYF.

This clonotype was detected many times. This chain connects TRBV5-1 to TRBJ2-7; 9 bases line up with TRBD1. Germline CDR1 is SGHRS and CDR2 is YFSETQ. The CDR3 extends over 14 amino acids. With 1 base clipped from V and 3 bases from J, the junction kept 2 bases outside the gene matches. The CDR3 protein is CASSLLGQGYEQYF. The CDR3 nucleotides read TGCGCCAGCAGCTTGTTGGGACAGGGCTACGAGCAGTACTTC. Supplemented by reference TRBV5-1 and TRBJ2-7, the full variable domain reads KAGVTQTPRYLIKTRGQQVTLSCSPISGHRSVSWYQQTPGQGLQFLFEYFSETQRNKGNFPGRFSGRQFSNSRSEMNVSTLELGDSALYLCASSLLGQGYEQYFGPGTRLTVT.

V usage is TRBV30 and J usage is TRBJ2-7; a possible D gene is TRBD1 (6 bases). The CDR3 spans 13 residues. The V end was cut by 6 bases, the J end by 2 bases, with 14 bases between. CDR1 GTSNPN and CDR2 SVGIG come from the germline V gene (reference sequence). The DNA of the CDR3 is TGTGCCTGTACCCCCCCAGGGGCCTACGAGCAGTACTTC. Protein product: CACTPPGAYEQYF.

This clonotype has just a few counts. The genes are TRBV6-2 or TRBV6-3 and TRBJ1-2; D remains unclear. The CDR3 is 14 residues long. Germline values: CDR1 MNHEY, CDR2 SVGEGT. With 7 bases removed from V and 5 bases from J, the gap between germline ends came to 17 bases. The CDR3 sequence: CASNFPAGRYGYTF. The CDR3 DNA follows: TGTGCCAGCAACTTCCCCGCGGGTCGGTATGGCTACACCTTC.